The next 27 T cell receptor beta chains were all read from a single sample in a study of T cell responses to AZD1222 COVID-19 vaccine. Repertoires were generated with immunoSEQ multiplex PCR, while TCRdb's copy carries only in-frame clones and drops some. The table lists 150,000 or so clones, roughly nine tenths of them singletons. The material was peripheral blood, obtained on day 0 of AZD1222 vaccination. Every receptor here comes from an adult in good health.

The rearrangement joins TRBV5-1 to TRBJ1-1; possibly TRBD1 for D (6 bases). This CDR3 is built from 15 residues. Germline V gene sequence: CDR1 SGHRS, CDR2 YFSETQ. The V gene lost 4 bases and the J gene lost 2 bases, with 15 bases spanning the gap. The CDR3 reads CASSAQGGDNTEAFF. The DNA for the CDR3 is TGCGCCAGCAGCGCACAGGGTGGGGACAACACTGAAGCTTTCTTT.

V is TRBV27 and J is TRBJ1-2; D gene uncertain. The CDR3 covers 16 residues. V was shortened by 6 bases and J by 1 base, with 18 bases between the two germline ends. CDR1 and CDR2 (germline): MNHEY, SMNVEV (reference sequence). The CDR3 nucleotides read TGTGCCAGCAGAAGTCCCATTTTGTCGGGTAACTATGGCTACACCTTC. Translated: CASRSPILSGNYGYTF.

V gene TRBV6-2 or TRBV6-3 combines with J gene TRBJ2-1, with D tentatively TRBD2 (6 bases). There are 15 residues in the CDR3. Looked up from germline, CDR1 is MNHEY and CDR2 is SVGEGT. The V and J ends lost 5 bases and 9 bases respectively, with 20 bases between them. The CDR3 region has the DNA TGTGCCAGCAGTGCCGTTGCGGGTGGGCGGGGTGAGCAGTTCTTC. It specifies CASSAVAGGRGEQFF.

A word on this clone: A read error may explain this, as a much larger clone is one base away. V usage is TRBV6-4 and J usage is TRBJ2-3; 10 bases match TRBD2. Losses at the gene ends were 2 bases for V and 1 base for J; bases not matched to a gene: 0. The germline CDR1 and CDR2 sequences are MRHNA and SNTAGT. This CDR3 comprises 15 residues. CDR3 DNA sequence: TGTGCCAGCAGTGACACTAGCGGGGGCACAGATACGCAGTATTTT. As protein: CASSDTSGGTDTQYF.

The CDR3: CASSPREFNQPQHF. The CDR3 DNA sequence: TGTGCCAGCAGTCCCCGGGAGTTCAATCAGCCCCAGCATTTT. The chain couples TRBV3-1 (or the pseudogene TRBV3-2) to TRBJ1-5, with D unclear. The CDR3 is 14 residues long. The germline CDR1 and CDR2 sequences are LGHDT and YNNKEL (reference sequence). V lost 6 bases, J lost 3 bases, and 12 bases lay in between.

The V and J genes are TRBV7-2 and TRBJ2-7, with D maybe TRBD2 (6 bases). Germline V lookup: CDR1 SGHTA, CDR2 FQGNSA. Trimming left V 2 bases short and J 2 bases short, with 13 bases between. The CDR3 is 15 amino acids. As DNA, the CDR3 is TGTGCCAGCAGCTTATTCGGCGGGAACCCCTACGAGCAGTACTTC. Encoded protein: CASSLFGGNPYEQYF.

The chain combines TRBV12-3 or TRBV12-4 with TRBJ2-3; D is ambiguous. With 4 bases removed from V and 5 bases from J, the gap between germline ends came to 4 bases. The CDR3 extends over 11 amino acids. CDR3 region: CASSYRDTQYF. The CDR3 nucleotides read TGTGCCAGCAGTTATAGAGATACGCAGTATTTT.

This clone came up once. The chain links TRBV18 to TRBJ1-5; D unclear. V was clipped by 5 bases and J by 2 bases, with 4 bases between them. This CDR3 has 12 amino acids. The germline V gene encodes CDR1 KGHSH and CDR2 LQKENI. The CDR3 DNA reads TGTGCCAGCTCAGGACGCAATCAGCCCCAGCATTTT. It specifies CASSGRNQPQHF.

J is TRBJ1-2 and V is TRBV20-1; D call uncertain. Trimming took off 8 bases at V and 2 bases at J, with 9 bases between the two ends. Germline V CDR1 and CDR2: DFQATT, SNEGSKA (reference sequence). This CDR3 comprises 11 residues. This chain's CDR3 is CSSDGNYGYTF. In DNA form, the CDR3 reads TGCAGTTCCGACGGGAACTATGGCTACACCTTC.

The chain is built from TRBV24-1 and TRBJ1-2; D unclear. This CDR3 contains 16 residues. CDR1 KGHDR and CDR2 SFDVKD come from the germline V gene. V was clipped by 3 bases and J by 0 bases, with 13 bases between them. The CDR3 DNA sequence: TGTGCCACCAGTGATCTTGGTGCAGCTTCTAACTATGGCTACACCTTC. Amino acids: CATSDLGAASNYGYTF.

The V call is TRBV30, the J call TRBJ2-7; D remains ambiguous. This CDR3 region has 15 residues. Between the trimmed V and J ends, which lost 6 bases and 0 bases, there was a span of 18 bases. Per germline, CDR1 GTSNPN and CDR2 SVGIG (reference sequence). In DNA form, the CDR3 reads TGTGCCTGCATGTCTGTCCCGACTTTCTCCTACGAGCAGTACTTC. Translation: CACMSVPTFSYEQYF.

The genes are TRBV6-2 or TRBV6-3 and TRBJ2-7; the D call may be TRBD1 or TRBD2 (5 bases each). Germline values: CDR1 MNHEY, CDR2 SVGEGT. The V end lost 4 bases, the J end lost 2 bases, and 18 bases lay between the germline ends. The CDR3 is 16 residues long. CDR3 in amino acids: CASSSLVGTSPYEQYF. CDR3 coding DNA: TGTGCCAGCAGTTCCCTCGTCGGGACGAGCCCCTACGAGCAGTACTTC.

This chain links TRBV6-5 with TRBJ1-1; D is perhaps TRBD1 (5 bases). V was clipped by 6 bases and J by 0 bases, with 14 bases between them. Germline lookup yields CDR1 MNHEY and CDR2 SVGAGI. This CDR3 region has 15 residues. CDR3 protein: CASRRQGTLNTEAFF. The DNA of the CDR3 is TGTGCCAGCAGGAGACAAGGGACCCTGAACACTGAAGCTTTCTTT.

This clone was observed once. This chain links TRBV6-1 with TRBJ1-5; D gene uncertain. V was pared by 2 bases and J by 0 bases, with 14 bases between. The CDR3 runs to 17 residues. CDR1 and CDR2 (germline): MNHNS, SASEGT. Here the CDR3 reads CASSELGSQYSNQPQHF. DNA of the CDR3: TGTGCCAGCAGTGAATTGGGATCCCAGTATAGCAATCAGCCCCAGCATTTT.

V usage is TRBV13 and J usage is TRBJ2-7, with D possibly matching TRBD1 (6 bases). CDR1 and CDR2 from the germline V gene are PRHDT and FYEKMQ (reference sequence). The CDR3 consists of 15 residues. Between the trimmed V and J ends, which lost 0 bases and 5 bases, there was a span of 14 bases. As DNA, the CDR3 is TGTGCCAGCAGCTTAGGGAGGGGGATTCTGGACGAGCAGTACTTC. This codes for CASSLGRGILDEQYF.

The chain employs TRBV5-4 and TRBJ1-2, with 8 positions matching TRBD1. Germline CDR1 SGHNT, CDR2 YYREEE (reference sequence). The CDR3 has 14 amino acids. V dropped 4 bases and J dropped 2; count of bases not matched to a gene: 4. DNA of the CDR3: TGTGCCAGCAGCGTGGGACAGGAGAACTATGGCTACACCTTC. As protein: CASSVGQENYGYTF.

CDR3 in amino acids: CASSVGTGGAWTEAFF. The CDR3 bases are TGTGCCAGCAGCGTAGGAACAGGGGGCGCTTGGACTGAAGCTTTCTTT. The chain has TRBV9 and TRBJ1-1; 9 bases are a match to TRBD1. Germline V gene data show CDR1 as SGDLS and CDR2 as YYNGEE. This CDR3 is built from 16 residues. Unmatched junction bases numbered 8, after V lost 0 bases and J lost 5 bases.

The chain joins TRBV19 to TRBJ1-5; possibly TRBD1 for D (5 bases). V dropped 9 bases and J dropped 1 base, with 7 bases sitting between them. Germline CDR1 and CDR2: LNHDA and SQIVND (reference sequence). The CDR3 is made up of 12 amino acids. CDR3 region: CASRDSNQPQHF. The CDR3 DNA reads TGTGCCAGCAGGGACAGCAATCAGCCCCAGCATTTT.

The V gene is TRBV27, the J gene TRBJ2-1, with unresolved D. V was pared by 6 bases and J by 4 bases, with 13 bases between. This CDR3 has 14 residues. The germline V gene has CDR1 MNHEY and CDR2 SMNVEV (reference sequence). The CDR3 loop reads CASRRQESYNEQFF. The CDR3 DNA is TGTGCCAGCAGGCGCCAGGAGTCTTACAATGAGCAGTTCTTC.

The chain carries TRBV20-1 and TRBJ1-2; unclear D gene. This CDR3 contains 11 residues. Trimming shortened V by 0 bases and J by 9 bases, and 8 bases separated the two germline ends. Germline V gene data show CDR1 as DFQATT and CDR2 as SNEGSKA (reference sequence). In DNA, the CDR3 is TGCAGTGCTAGAGATCTGAAGCGCTACACCTTC. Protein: CSARDLKRYTF.

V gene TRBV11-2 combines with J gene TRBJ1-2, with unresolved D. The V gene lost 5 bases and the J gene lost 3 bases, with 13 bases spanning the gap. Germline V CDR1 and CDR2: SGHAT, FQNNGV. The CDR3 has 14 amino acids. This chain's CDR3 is CASSPSEVYYGYTF. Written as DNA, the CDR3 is TGTGCCAGCAGCCCATCCGAGGTTTACTATGGCTACACCTTC.

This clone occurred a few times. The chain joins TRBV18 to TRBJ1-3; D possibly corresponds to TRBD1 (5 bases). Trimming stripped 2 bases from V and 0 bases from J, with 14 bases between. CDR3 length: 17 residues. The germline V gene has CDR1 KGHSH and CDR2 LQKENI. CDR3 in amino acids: CASSPIRDGSSGNTIYF. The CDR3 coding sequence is TGTGCCAGCTCACCAATCCGGGACGGAAGCTCTGGAAACACCATATATTTT.

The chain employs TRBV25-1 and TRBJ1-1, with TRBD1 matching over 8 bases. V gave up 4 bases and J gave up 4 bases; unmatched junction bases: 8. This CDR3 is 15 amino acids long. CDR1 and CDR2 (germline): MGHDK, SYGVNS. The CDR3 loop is CASSVPGQEGTEAFF. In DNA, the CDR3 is TGTGCCAGCAGTGTTCCGGGACAGGAGGGCACTGAAGCTTTCTTT.

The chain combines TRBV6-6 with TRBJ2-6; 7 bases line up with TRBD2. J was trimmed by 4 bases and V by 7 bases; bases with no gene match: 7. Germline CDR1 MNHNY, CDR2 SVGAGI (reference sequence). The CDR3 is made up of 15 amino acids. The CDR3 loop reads CASTQGGIGANVLTF. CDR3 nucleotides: TGTGCCAGCACCCAGGGAGGGATCGGGGCCAACGTCCTGACTTTC.

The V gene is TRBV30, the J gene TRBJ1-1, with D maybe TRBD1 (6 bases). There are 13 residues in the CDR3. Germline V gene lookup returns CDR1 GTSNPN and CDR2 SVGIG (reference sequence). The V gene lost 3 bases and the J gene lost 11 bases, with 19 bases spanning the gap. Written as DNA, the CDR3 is TGTGCCTGGAGCCCACAGGGAGGTTTGGGGGCTTTCTTT. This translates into CAWSPQGGLGAFF.

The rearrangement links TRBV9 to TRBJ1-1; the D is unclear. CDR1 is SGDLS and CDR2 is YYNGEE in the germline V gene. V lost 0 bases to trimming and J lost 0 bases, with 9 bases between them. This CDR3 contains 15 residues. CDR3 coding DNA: TGTGCCAGCAGCGTAGATGGCGGATTGAACACTGAAGCTTTCTTT. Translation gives CASSVDGGLNTEAFF.

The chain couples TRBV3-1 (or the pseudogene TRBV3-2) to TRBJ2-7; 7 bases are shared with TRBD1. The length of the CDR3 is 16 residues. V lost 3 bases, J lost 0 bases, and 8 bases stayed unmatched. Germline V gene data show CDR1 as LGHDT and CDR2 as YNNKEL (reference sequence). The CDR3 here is CASSHPSTGFSYEQYF. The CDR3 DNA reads TGTGCCAGCAGCCACCCCTCGACAGGGTTCTCCTACGAGCAGTACTTC.